These 10 T cell receptor beta chains came from one sample sequenced in a study of cytomegalovirus exposure and HLA in healthy donors. This PCR relied on a set of 60 Vbeta primers and 13 Jbeta primers. Libraries were prepared by immunoSEQ multiplex PCR; TCRdb keeps only in-frame clonotypes and omits some of them. The sample records approximately 91,000 clones, 55% to 80% being singletons. Sequencing used PBMCs. These receptors were obtained from a female donor in good health and CMV-seronegative.

In this sample, this clone turned up a few times. The conserved phenylalanine or tryptophan normally closing the CDR3 is absent here, so this likely arose from a read error. The DNA is omitted, as the CDR3 cannot be located on it reliably, and the CDR3 follows TCRdb's listing. The V call is TRBV20-1, the J call TRBJ1-4. The CDR3 spans 9 residues, counting both ends. Germline CDR1 reads DFQATT; CDR2 reads SNEGSKA (reference sequence). The CDR3 reads CSAQQGGVL.

The chain employs TRBV5-6 and TRBJ2-7, with 10 bases lining up with TRBD1. V shed 2 bases, J shed 3 bases, and the junction held 2 bases outside the gene matches. The length of the CDR3 is 14 residues. Germline CDR1 and CDR2: SGHDT and YYEEEE. The CDR3 DNA reads as TGTGCCAGCAGCTTAGGGACAGGGGTCTACGAGCAGTACTTC. Encoded protein: CASSLGTGVYEQYF.

This chain uses TRBV2 with TRBJ1-3, with unresolved D. CDR1 is SNHLY and CDR2 is FYNNEI in the germline V gene. CDR3 length: 13 residues. The V end lost 8 bases, the J end lost 1 base, and 9 bases lay between the germline ends. The chain's CDR3 is CASQRGSGNTIYF. CDR3 coding DNA: TGTGCCAGCCAACGGGGTTCTGGAAACACCATATATTTT.

This clone was found once. The chain recombines TRBV7-2 with TRBJ1-2; D gene ambiguous. Trimming removed 5 bases at V and 1 base at J, with 11 bases between. Per the germline V gene, CDR1 is SGHTA and CDR2 is FQGNSA. This CDR3 spans 14 amino acids. The CDR3 bases are TGTGCCAGCAGCCACGGGAACGATAACTATGGCTACACCTTC. Encoded protein: CASSHGNDNYGYTF.

The chain has TRBV13 and TRBJ2-7; a possible D gene is TRBD2 (6 bases). CDR1 is PRHDT and CDR2 is FYEKMQ in the germline V gene (reference sequence). Trimming took 7 bases from V and 6 from J, leaving 25 bases between them. CDR3 length: 16 residues. The CDR3 DNA sequence: TGTGCCAGCACTAGGACGGCGGACTACTCCGGGGCCGAGCAGTACTTC. Translating it yields CASTRTADYSGAEQYF.

The rearrangement joins TRBV2 to TRBJ1-5; D not resolved. Germline V gene data show CDR1 as SNHLY and CDR2 as FYNNEI. V was trimmed by 3 bases and J by 0 bases, leaving 3 bases between them. The CDR3 consists of 13 residues. CDR3 sequence reads: CASSDNSNQPQHF. The DNA for the CDR3 is TGTGCCAGCAGTGATAATAGCAATCAGCCCCAGCATTTT.

The V call is TRBV2, the J call TRBJ1-4, with a tentative D call TRBD1 (6 bases). The V end was cut by 8 bases, the J end by 8 bases, with 15 bases between. The CDR3 covers 13 residues. Germline V gene data show CDR1 as SNHLY and CDR2 as FYNNEI. The CDR3 nucleotides are TGTGCCAGCTTGGCAGGGGAAGGAGAAAAACTGTTTTTT. It encodes CASLAGEGEKLFF.

The genes are TRBV20-1 and TRBJ2-3; D remains ambiguous. Per the germline V gene, CDR1 is DFQATT and CDR2 is SNEGSKA (reference sequence). The ends were cut back, 7 bases at V and 0 bases at J, with 5 bases in the middle. The CDR3 consists of 11 residues. CDR3 in DNA: TGCAGTGGGCCTAGCACAGATACGCAGTATTTT. As protein: CSGPSTDTQYF.

V and J are TRBV6-5 and TRBJ1-1, with D possibly TRBD1 on 5 matching bases. The V gene lost 8 bases and the J gene lost 0 bases, with 16 bases spanning the gap. This CDR3 is 15 amino acids long. CDR1 and CDR2 from the germline V gene are MNHEY and SVGAGI. Written as DNA, the CDR3 is TGTGCCAGCTGGGCTGAAGGACACTTGAACACTGAAGCTTTCTTT. Translating it yields CASWAEGHLNTEAFF.

The V call is TRBV12-5, the J call TRBJ1-1; weak D call: TRBD1 (6 bases). The CDR3 is 13 residues long. Germline CDR1 and CDR2: LGHNT and FRNRAP. V was trimmed by 7 bases and J by 6 bases, leaving 15 bases between them. CDR3 protein: CASDKGEGAEAFF. CDR3 sequence (DNA): TGTGCTAGTGACAAGGGGGAGGGGGCTGAAGCTTTCTTT.